The source of this T cell receptor beta chain is a study of brain T cells in children with intractable seizures. Using immunoSEQ multiplex PCR, the repertoire was profiled, and TCRdb retains in-frame clones only, with some absent. The data contain hundreds of thousands of clones, 93% of them singletons. In germline, CDR1 is SNHLY, CDR2 FYNNEI. CDR3 length: 16 amino acids. Trimming at V came to 2 bases and at J to 2 bases, leaving 4 bases not matched to a gene. Time point specified: blood from clinic visit 5 months post-surgery; TSC patient then seizure free. Surgery cases with the highest brain T cell transcript signatures were chosen for sequencing.

This sequence originates from a boy under two years old with tuberous sclerosis and intractable seizures. This sequence joins TRBV2 and TRBJ2-2; 8 nucleotides align to TRBD2. This specimen consisted of peripheral blood, obtained roughly 5 months after surgery. The CDR3 DNA sequence: TGTGCCAGCAGTGAAACCGGGACTAGTAACACCGGGGAGCTGTTTTTT. Protein sequence: CASSETGTSNTGELFF.